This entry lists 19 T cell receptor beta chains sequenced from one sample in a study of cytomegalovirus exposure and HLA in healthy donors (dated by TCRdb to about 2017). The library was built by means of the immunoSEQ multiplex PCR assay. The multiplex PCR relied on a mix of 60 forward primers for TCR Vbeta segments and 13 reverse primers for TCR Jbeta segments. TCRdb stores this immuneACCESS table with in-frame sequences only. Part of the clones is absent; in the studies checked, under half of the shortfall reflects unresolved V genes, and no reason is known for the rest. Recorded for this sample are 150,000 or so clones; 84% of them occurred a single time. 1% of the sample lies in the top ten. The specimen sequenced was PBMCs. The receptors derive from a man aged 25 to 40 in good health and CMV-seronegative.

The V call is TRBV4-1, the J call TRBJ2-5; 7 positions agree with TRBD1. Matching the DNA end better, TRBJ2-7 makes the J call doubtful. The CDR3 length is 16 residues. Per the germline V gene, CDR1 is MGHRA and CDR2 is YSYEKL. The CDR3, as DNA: TGCGCCAGCAGCCAAGGGGGCCCGGGACAGTTATACGAGCAGTACTTC. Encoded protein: CASSQGGPGQLYEQYF.

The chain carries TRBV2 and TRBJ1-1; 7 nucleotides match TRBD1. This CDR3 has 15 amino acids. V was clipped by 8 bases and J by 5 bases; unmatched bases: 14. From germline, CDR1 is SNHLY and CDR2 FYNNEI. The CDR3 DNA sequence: TGTGCCAGCCGGTACTATGACCGACAGGGTACTGAAGCTTTCTTT. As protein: CASRYYDRQGTEAFF.

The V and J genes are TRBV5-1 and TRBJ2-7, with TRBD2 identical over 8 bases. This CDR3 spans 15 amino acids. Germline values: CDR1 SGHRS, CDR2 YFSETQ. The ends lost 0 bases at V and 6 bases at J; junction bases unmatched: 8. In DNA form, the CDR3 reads TGCGCCAGCAGCTTGGCGGGGACTAGATCGGGCGAGCAGTACTTC. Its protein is CASSLAGTRSGEQYF.

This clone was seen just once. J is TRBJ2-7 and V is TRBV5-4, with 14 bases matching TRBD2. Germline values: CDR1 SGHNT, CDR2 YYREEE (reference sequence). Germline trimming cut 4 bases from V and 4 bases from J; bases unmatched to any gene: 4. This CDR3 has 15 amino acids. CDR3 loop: CASSTGLAGGYEQYF. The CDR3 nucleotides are TGTGCCAGCAGCACCGGACTAGCGGGAGGTTACGAGCAGTACTTC. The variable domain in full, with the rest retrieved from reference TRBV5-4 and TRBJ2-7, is ETGVTQSPTHLIKTRGQQVTLRCSSQSGHNTVSWYQQALGQGPQFIFQYYREEENGRGNFPPRFSGLQFPNYSSELNVNALELDDSALYLCASSTGLAGGYEQYFGPGTRLTVT.

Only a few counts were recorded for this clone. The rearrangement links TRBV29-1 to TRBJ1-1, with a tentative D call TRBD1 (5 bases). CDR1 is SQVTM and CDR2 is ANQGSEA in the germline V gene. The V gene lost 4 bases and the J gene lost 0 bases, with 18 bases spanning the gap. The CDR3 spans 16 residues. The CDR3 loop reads CSVAQLPTGMNTEAFF. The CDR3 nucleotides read TGCAGCGTTGCACAGCTCCCAACAGGTATGAACACTGAAGCTTTCTTT.

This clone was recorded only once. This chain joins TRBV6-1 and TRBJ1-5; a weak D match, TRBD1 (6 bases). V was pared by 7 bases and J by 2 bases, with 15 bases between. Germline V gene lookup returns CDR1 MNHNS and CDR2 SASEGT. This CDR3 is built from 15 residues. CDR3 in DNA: TGTGCCAGCATGAGAGGACAGTCGGGCAATCAGCCCCAGCATTTT. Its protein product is CASMRGQSGNQPQHF.

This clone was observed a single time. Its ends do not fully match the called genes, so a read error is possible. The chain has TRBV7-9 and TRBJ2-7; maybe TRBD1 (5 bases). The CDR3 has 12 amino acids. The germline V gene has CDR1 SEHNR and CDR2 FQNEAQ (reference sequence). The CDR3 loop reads CSSSPQGYEQYF. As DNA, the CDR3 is TGTTCCAGCAGCCCGCAGGGCTACGAGCAGTACTTC.

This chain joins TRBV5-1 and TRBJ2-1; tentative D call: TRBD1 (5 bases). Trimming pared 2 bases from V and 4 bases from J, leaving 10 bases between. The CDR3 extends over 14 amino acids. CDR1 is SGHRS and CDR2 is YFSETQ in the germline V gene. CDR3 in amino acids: CASSFVPGYNEQFF. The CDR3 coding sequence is TGCGCCAGCAGCTTCGTCCCAGGGTACAATGAGCAGTTCTTC.

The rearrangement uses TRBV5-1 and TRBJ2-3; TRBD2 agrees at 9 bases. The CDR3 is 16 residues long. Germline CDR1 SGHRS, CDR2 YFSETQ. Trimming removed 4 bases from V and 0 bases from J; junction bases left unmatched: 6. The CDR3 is CASSRLAGSSTDTQYF. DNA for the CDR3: TGCGCCAGCAGCCGCCTAGCGGGGTCTAGCACAGATACGCAGTATTTT.

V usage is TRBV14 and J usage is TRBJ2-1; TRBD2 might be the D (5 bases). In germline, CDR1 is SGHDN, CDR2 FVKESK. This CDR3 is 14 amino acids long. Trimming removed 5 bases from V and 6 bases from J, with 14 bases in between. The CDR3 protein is CASSAYGIFNEQFF. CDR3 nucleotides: TGTGCCAGCAGCGCTTACGGGATTTTCAATGAGCAGTTCTTC.

CDR3 region: CATSESGANVLTF. The DNA for the CDR3 is TGTGCCACCAGCGAGTCAGGGGCCAACGTCCTGACTTTC. This chain uses TRBV15 with TRBJ2-6; D is ambiguous. This CDR3 contains 13 residues. The V end was cut by 5 bases, the J end by 4 bases, with 6 bases between. CDR1 LNHNV and CDR2 YYDKDF come from the germline V gene (reference sequence).

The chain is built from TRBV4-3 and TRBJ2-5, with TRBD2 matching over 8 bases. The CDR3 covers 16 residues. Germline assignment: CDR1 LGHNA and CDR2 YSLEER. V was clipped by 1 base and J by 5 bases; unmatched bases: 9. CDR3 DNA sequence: TGCGCCAGCAGCCAAGGATCGTCGGGAGGGCCTGAGACCCAGTACTTC. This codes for CASSQGSSGGPETQYF.

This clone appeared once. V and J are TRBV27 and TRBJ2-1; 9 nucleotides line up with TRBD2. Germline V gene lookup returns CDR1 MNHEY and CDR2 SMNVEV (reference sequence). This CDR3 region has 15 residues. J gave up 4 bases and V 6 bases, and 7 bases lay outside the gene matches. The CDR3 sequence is CASRSGTSPYNEQFF. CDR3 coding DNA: TGTGCCAGCAGGTCCGGGACTAGCCCTTACAATGAGCAGTTCTTC.

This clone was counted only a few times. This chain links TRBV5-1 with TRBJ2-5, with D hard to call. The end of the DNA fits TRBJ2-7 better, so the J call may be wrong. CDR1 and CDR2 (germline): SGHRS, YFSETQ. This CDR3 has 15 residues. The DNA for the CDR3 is TGCGCCAGCAGCTTGGATTTAATCCCCCCTAGCGAGCAGTACTTC. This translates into CASSLDLIPPSEQYF.

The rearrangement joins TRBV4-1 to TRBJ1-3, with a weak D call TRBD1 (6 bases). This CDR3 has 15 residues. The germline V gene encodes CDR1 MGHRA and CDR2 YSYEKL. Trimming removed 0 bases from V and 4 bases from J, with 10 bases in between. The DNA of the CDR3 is TGCGCCAGCAGCCAAGAAGGGGGGGCAGGAAACACCATATATTTT. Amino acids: CASSQEGGAGNTIYF.

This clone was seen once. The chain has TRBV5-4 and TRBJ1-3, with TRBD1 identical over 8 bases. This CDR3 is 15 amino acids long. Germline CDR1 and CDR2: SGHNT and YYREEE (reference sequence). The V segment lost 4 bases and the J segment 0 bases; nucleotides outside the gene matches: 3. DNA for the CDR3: TGTGCCAGCAGCCCTACAGGGGGCTCTGGAAACACCATATATTTT. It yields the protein CASSPTGGSGNTIYF. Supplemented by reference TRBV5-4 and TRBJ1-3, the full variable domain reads ETGVTQSPTHLIKTRGQQVTLRCSSQSGHNTVSWYQQALGQGPQFIFQYYREEENGRGNFPPRFSGLQFPNYSSELNVNALELDDSALYLCASSPTGGSGNTIYFGEGSWLTVV.

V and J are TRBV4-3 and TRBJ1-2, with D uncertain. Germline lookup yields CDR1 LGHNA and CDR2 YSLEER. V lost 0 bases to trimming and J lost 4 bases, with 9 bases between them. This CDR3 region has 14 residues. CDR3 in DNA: TGCGCCAGCAGCCAAGATATCACCGGCTATGGCTACACCTTC. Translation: CASSQDITGYGYTF.

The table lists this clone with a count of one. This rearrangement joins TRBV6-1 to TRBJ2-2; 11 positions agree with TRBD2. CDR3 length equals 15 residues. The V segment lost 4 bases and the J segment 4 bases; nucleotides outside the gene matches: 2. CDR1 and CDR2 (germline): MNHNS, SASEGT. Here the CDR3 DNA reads TGTGCCAGCAGTGGTAGCGGGGGGGCCACCGGGGAGCTGTTTTTT. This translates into CASSGSGGATGELFF.

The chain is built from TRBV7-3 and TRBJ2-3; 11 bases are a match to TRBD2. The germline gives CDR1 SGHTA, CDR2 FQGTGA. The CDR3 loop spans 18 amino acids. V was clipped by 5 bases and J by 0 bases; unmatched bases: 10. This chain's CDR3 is CASSQTGTSGSSTDTQYF. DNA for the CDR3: TGTGCCAGCAGCCAGACCGGGACTAGCGGATCTAGCACAGATACGCAGTATTTT.